The sequence of this TCR beta chain was determined in a study of shared clonotypes between healthy human individuals. CD45RO-negative CD8 cells positively selected for CCR7 made up the naive population, which excluded terminally differentiated effector memory CD45RA+ cells. Donors were healthy HIV-negative adults without recently reported acute infections or vaccinations. Study outcomes and limitations: Across several donors, naive CD4 shared 4.5% to 6%, naive CD8 over 3%, memory CD4 more than 2%, memory CD8 around 0.36%.

As for this clone: Its antigen is undetermined.

Between the trimmed V and J ends, which lost 2 bases and 5 bases, there was a span of 19 bases. This CDR3 region has 17 residues. Germline CDR1 and CDR2: SEHNR and FQNEAQ (reference sequence). Investigators spread the genomic DNA of each subset evenly over several immunoSEQ plates. The protocol was immunoSEQ multiplex PCR, while the TCRdb copy is restricted to in-frame clones and leaves out a portion. Of about 2 million clones detected, less than 95% appear once; the ten largest clones hold more than 0.9%. The specimen sequenced was naive CD8+ T cells sorted from blood. V is TRBV7-9 and J is TRBJ1-3; perhaps TRBD1 as D (5 bases). The TCR sequence derives from a man between 18 and 35 years old in good health. CDR3 DNA sequence: TGTGCCAGCAGCTTAAAACGGCCCGGGACGTACCGAAACACCATATATTTT. Translation gives CASSLKRPGTYRNTIYF.